This T cell receptor beta chain was retrieved from a study of identifying expanded T cells in peripheral blood. CDR1 and CDR2 from the germline V gene are MNHEY and SVGAGI. The CDR3 is 15 residues long. V gave up 0 bases and J gave up 5 bases; unmatched junction bases: 1. Collection occurred without any documented infections or immune events in donors. Of note for this clone: Its antigen is not identified.

Study-wide results and caveats: Variance in clone template counts between roughly two-week samples significantly increased with total template count across all healthy donors.

Profiled with immunoSEQ multiplex PCR; TCRdb holds only in-frame clones, not every one. The sample gives 90,000 to 95,000 clones, approximately 85% of which show up once; approximately 5.2% is in the top ten. The sequencing sample was made of blood. V and J are TRBV6-5 and TRBJ2-1; 10 nucleotides line up with TRBD2. This TCR derives from a person aged 18 to 70 in good health. The CDR3 here is CASSYSTSGHNEQFF. DNA for the CDR3: TGTGCCAGCAGTTACTCGACTAGCGGGCACAATGAGCAGTTCTTC.